This TCR beta chain was retrieved from a study of shared clonotypes between healthy human individuals. At the level of the study: Each donor's CD8 memory used one plate, CD8 naive two, each CD4 subset three. Study-wide points: Non-shared clonotypes had lower generation probabilities than clonotypes shared by all four sorted-subset donors. Estimated richness values were generally larger in naive subsets than in memory subsets.

Assay: immunoSEQ multiplex PCR; the TCRdb copy retains only in-frame clones and omits some. The table has 2 million to 3 million clones, approximately 93% seen once. V lost 6 bases to trimming and J lost 6 bases, with 15 bases between them. CDR3 length: 14 amino acids. Per the germline V gene, CDR1 is KGHSH and CDR2 is LQKENI. Notes on this clone: Antigen unknown.

The TCR was taken from a man in his late teens or twenties in good health. Some clones in this sample may be carry-over from other donors' samples. Input material: naive CD4+ T cells from PBMCs. This sample's subset: CD45RA+ positively selected. This chain connects TRBV18 to TRBJ1-5, with TRBD1 as a possible D gene (6 bases). The CDR3 DNA sequence: TGTGCCAGCTCGCTGGACAGCCGAACTCAGCCCCAGCATTTT. Translation: CASSLDSRTQPQHF.